This TCR beta chain was captured in a study of cytotoxic CD8 clonotypes in ibrutinib-treated CLL. Across the study: Within the patient group, eleven to twelve were relapsed/refractory and some 16 treatment-naive, and 17 were IGHV unmutated. The response samples were taken once patients had been treated for a median of 12 months, range 6 to 36. Whole-study findings and limits: Ibrutinib response saw clonality rise, and progression saw it return toward baseline.

The method was immunoSEQ multiplex PCR; TCRdb's version includes in-frame clones alone and lacks a portion of them. The table records about 300,000 clones, roughly three quarters of them present only once. Turning to this clone: No antigen is known for it.

The V end lost 5 bases, the J end lost 2 bases, and 13 bases lay between the germline ends. CDR1 is LNHNV, CDR2 YYDKDF, per germline (reference sequence). The CDR3 runs to 14 residues. Genomic DNA for TCR beta libraries, around 1.9 micrograms, came from cryopreserved PBMCs. The chain links TRBV15 to TRBJ2-7; D tentatively reads TRBD1 or TRBD2 (5 bases each). This receptor was identified in a human donor with chronic lymphocytic leukemia. This specimen was PBMCs, taken at disease progression, from a patient treated with ibrutinib. The CDR3 sequence: CATSDRGATYEQYF. The CDR3 nucleotides read TGTGCCACCAGCGACCGGGGCGCAACCTACGAGCAGTACTTC. The full variable domain, its missing parts supplied by reference TRBV15 and TRBJ2-7, is DAMVIQNPRYQVTQFGKPVTLSCSQTLNHNVMYWYQQKSSQAPKLLFHYYDKDFNNEADTPDNFQSRRPNTSFCFLDIRSPGLGDTAMYLCATSDRGATYEQYFGPGTRLTVT.